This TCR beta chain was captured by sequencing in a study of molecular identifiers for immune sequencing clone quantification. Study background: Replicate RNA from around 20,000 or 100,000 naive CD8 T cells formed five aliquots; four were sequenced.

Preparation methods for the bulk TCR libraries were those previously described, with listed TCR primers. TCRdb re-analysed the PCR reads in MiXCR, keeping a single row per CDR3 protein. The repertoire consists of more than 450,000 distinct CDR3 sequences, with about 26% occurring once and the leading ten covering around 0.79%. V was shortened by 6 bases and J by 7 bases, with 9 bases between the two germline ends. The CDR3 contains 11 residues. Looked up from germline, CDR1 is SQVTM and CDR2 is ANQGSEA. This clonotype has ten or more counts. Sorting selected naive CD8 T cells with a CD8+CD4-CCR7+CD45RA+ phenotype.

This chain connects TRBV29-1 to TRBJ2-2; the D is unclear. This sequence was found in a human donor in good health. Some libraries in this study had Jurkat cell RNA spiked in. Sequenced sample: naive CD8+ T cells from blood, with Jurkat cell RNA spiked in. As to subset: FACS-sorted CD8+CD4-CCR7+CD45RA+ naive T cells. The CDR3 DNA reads TGCAGCGTGAATGTTGGCGGGGAGCTGTTTTTT. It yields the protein CSVNVGGELFF.